The clone carrying this TCR beta chain was counted once. Its antigen is unknown. The entry originates in a study of cytomegalovirus exposure and HLA in healthy donors. Overall study: A subsequent analysis stated that the 100 to 150 validation repertoires were run on the same platform as the approximately 610 first-cohort repertoires. General study points: The authors confirmed in vitro that a few CMV-associated chains were specific for CMV antigens. Using the classifier, cytomegalovirus status was reportedly diagnosed with high specificity and sensitivity.

Germline assignment: CDR1 KGHSH and CDR2 LQKENI. The CDR3 is made up of 11 amino acids. The germline V and J ends were trimmed by 3 bases and 9 bases, with 9 bases remaining between them. Repertoires were generated with immunoSEQ multiplex PCR, while TCRdb's copy carries only in-frame clones and drops some. The sample lists about 330,000 clones, roughly 87% seen once, with roughly 1.1% in the top ten. Sequenced sample: PBMCs. The chain couples TRBV18 to TRBJ2-7, with unresolved D. The source of this sequence is a woman aged 25 to 39 in good health and CMV-seropositive. CDR3 in amino acids: CASSPSTLQYF. The CDR3 nucleotides read TGTGCCAGCTCACCCTCGACTTTGCAGTACTTC.